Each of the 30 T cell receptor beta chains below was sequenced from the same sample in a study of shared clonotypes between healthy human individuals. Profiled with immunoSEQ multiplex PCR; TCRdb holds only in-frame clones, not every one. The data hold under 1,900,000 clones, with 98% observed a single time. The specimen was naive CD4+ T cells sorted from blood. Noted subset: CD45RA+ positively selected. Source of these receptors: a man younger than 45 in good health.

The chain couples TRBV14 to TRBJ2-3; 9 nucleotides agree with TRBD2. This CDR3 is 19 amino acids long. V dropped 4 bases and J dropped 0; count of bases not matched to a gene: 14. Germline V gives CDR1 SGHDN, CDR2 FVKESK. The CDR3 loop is CASSRLLAGSTPSTDTQYF. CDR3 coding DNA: TGTGCCAGCAGCCGGCTTCTAGCGGGATCAACCCCTAGCACAGATACGCAGTATTTT.

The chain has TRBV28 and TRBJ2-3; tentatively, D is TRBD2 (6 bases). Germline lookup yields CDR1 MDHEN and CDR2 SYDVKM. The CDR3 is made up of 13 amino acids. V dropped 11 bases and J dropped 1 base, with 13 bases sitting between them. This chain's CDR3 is CALGGYGTDTQYF. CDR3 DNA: TGTGCCCTTGGGGGGTATGGCACAGATACGCAGTATTTT.

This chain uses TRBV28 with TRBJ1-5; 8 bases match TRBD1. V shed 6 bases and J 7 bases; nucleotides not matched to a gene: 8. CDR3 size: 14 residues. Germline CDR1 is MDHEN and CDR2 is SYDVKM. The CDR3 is CASRSDRGGQPQHF. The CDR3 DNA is TGTGCCAGCAGATCAGACAGGGGCGGACAGCCCCAGCATTTT.

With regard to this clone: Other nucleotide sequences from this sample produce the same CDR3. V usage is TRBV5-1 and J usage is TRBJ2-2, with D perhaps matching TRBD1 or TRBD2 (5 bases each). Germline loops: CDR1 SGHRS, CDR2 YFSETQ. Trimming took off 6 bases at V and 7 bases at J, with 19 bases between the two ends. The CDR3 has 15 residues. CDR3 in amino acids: CASNEVGPGGGELFF. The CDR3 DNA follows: TGCGCCAGCAACGAAGTGGGGCCTGGGGGCGGGGAGCTGTTTTTT.

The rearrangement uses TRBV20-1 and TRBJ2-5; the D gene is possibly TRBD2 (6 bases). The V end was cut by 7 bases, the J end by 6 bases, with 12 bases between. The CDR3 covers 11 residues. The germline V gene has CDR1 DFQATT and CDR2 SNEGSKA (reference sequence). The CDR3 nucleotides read TGCAGTGTCCGGGCGGGAAAGACCCAGTACTTC. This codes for CSVRAGKTQYF.

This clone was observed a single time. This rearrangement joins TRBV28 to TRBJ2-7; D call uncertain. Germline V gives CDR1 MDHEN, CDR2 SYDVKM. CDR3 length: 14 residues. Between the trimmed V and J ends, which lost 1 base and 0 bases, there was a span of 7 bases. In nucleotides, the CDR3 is TGTGCCAGCAGTTTATATGGGTTCTCCTACGAGCAGTACTTC. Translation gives CASSLYGFSYEQYF. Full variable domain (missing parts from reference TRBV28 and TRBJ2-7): DVKVTQSSRYLVKRTGEKVFLECVQDMDHENMFWYRQDPGLGLRLIYFSYDVKMKEKGDIPEGYSVSREKKERFSLILESASTNQTSMYLCASSLYGFSYEQYFGPGTRLTVT.

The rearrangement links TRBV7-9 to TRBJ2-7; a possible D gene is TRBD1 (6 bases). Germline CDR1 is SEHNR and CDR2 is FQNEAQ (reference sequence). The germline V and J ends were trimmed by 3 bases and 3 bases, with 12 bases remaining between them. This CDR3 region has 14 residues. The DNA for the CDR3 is TGTGCCAGCAGCTTTTCGGACAGAGTCTACGAGCAGTACTTC. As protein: CASSFSDRVYEQYF. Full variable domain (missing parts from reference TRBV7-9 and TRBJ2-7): DTGVSQNPRHKITKRGQNVTFRCDPISEHNRLYWYRQTLGQGPEFLTYFQNEAQLEKSRLLSDRFSAERPKGSFSTLEIQRTEQGDSAMYLCASSFSDRVYEQYFGPGTRLTVT.

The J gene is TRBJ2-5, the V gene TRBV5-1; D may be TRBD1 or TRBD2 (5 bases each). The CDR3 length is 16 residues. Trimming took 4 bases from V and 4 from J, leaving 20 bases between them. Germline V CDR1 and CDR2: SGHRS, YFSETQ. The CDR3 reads CASSNYPGALGETQYF. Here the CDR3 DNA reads TGCGCCAGCAGCAACTACCCCGGGGCGTTGGGAGAGACCCAGTACTTC. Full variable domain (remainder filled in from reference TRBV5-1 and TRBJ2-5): KAGVTQTPRYLIKTRGQQVTLSCSPISGHRSVSWYQQTPGQGLQFLFEYFSETQRNKGNFPGRFSGRQFSNSRSEMNVSTLELGDSALYLCASSNYPGALGETQYFGPGTRLLVL.

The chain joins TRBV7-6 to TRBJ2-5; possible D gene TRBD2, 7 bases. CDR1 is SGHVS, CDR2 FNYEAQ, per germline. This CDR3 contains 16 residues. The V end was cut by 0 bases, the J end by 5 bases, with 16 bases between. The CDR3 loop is CASSLAHAGEGETQYF. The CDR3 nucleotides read TGTGCCAGCAGCTTAGCGCATGCAGGGGAGGGGGAGACCCAGTACTTC.

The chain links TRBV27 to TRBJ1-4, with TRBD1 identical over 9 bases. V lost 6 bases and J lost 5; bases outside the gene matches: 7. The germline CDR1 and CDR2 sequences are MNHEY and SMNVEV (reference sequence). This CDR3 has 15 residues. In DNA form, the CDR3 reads TGTGCCAGCAGCAACAGGGGGCCGGGGAATGAAAAACTGTTTTTT. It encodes CASSNRGPGNEKLFF.

CDR3 loop: CAIRMGEGGSYNEQFF. The CDR3 region has the DNA TGTGCCATCAGAATGGGGGAGGGAGGCTCCTACAATGAGCAGTTCTTC. The rearrangement links TRBV10-3 to TRBJ2-1, with TRBD2 matching 7 bases. This CDR3 has 16 residues. Trimming at V came to 6 bases and at J to 0 bases, leaving 8 bases not matched to a gene. The germline V gene encodes CDR1 ENHRY and CDR2 SYGVKD.

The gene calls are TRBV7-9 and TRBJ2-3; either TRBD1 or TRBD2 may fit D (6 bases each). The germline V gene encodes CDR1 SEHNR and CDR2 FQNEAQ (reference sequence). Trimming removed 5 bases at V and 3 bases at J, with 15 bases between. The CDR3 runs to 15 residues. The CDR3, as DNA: TGTGCCAGCAGCCCGGGTGGGGGGCGGACAGATACGCAGTATTTT. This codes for CASSPGGGRTDTQYF.

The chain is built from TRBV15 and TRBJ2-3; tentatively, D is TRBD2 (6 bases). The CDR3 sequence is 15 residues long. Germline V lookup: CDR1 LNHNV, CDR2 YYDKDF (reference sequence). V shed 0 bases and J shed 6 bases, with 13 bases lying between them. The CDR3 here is CATSRDVGRGDTQYF. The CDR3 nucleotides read TGTGCCACCAGCAGAGATGTAGGACGGGGGGATACGCAGTATTTT.

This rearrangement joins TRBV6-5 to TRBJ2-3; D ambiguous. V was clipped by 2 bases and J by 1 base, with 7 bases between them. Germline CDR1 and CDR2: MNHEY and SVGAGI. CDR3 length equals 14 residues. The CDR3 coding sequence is TGTGCCAGCAGTTACCGCCTCGGCACAGATACGCAGTATTTT. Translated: CASSYRLGTDTQYF.

CDR3 DNA: TGTGCCAGCAGCCCCCCCGGGGGGGGGAGCTCCTACGAGCAGTACTTC. Encoded protein: CASSPPGGGSSYEQYF. The chain combines TRBV11-2 with TRBJ2-7; 8 bases align to TRBD2. CDR1 SGHAT and CDR2 FQNNGV come from the germline V gene. The CDR3 is made up of 16 amino acids. The V and J ends lost 5 bases and 0 bases, in that order; junction bases with no gene match: 9.

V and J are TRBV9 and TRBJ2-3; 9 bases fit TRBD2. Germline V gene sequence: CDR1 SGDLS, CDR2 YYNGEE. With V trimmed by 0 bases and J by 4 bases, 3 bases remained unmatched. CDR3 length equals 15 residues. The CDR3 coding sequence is TGTGCCAGCAGCGTAGTAGGCGGGAGGGCAGATACGCAGTATTTT. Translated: CASSVVGGRADTQYF.

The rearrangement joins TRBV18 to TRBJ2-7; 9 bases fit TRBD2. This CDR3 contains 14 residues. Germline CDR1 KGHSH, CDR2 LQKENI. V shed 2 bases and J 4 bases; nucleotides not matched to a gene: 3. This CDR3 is CASSPRREGYEQYF. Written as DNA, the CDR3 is TGTGCCAGCTCACCAAGGCGGGAGGGATACGAGCAGTACTTC.

CDR3 in amino acids: CASRHHEQYF. The CDR3, as DNA: TGTGCCAGCAGGCACCACGAGCAGTACTTC. This chain uses TRBV6-6 with TRBJ2-7; D gene unclear. V was pared by 6 bases and J by 5 bases, with 5 bases between. Germline V gene data show CDR1 as MNHNY and CDR2 as SVGAGI (reference sequence). The CDR3 has 10 amino acids.

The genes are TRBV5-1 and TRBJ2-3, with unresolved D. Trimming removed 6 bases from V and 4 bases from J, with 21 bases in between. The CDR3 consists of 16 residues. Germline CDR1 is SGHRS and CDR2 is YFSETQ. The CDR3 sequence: CASTPRVGVPPDTQYF. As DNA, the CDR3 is TGCGCCAGCACCCCCCGGGTGGGTGTCCCCCCAGATACGCAGTATTTT.

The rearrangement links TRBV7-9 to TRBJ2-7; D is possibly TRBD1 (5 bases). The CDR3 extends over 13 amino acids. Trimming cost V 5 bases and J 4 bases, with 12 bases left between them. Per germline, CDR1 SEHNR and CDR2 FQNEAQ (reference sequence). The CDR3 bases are TGTGCCAGCAGCCAGGGCCCTCGGTACGAGCAGTACTTC. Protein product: CASSQGPRYEQYF.

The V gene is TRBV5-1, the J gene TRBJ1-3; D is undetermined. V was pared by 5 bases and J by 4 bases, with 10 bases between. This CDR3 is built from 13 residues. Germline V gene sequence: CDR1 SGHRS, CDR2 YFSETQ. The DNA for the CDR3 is TGCGCCAGCAGGCTGACGGTGGGAAACACCATATATTTT. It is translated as CASRLTVGNTIYF.

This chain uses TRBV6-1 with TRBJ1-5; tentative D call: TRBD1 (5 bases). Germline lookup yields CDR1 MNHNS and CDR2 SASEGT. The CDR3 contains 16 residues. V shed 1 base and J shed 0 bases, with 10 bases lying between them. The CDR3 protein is CASSEGGYPSNQPQHF. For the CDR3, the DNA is TGTGCCAGCAGTGAAGGGGGCTACCCTAGCAATCAGCCCCAGCATTTT.

CDR3 coding DNA: TGTGCCAGCAGTTTATCCCGGGGGGGGCCTCAGCCCCAGCATTTT. Residues: CASSLSRGGPQPQHF. The chain employs TRBV27 and TRBJ1-5, with D possibly being TRBD1 (6 bases). This CDR3 contains 15 residues. Per germline, CDR1 MNHEY and CDR2 SMNVEV (reference sequence). Trimming shortened V by 0 bases and J by 6 bases, and 12 bases separated the two germline ends.

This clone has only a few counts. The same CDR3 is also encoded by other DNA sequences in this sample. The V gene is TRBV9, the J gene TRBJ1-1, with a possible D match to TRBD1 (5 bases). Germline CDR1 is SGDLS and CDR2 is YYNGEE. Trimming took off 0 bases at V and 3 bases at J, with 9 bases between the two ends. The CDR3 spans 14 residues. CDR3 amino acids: CASSVAGRDTEAFF. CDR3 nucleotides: TGTGCCAGCAGCGTAGCAGGGAGGGACACTGAAGCTTTCTTT.

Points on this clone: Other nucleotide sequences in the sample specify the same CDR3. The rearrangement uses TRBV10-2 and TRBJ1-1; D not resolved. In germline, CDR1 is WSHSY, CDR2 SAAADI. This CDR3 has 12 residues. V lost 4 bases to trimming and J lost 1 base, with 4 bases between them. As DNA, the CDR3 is TGCGCCAGCAGTGTAGGGAACACTGAAGCTTTCTTT. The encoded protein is CASSVGNTEAFF.

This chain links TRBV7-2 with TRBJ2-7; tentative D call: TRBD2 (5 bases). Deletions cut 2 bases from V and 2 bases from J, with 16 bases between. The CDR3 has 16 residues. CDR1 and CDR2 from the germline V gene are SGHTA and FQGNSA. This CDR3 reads CASSLTPWEPPYEQYF. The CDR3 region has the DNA TGTGCCAGCAGCTTAACCCCGTGGGAGCCCCCCTACGAGCAGTACTTC.

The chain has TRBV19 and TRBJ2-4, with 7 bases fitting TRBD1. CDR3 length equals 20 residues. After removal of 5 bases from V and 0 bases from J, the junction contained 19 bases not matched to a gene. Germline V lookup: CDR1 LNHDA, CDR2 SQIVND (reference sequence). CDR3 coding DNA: TGTGCCAGTAGTCTAACAGGGCCAGGGGGTGCAAGACTAGCCAAAAACATTCAGTACTTC. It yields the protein CASSLTGPGGARLAKNIQYF.

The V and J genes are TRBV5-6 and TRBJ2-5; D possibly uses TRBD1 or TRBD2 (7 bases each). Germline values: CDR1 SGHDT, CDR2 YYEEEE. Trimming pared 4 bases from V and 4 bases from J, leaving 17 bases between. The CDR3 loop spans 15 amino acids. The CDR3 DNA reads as TGTGCCAGCAGCAACCCGACAGGGAGGGGAGAGACCCAGTACTTC. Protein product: CASSNPTGRGETQYF.

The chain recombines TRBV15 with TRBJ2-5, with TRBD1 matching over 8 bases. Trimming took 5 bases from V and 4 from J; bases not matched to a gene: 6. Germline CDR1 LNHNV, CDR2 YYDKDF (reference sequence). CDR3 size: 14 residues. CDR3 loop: CATSVQGDRETQYF. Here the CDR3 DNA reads TGTGCCACCAGCGTACAGGGGGACCGAGAGACCCAGTACTTC.

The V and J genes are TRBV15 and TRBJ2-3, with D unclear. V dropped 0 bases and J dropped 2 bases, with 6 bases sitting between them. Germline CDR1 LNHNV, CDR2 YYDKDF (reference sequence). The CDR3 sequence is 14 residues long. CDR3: CATSRDLTTDTQYF. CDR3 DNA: TGTGCCACCAGCAGAGATTTGACCACAGATACGCAGTATTTT. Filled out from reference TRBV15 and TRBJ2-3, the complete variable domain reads DAMVIQNPRYQVTQFGKPVTLSCSQTLNHNVMYWYQQKSSQAPKLLFHYYDKDFNNEADTPDNFQSRRPNTSFCFLDIRSPGLGDTAMYLCATSRDLTTDTQYFGPGTRLTVL.